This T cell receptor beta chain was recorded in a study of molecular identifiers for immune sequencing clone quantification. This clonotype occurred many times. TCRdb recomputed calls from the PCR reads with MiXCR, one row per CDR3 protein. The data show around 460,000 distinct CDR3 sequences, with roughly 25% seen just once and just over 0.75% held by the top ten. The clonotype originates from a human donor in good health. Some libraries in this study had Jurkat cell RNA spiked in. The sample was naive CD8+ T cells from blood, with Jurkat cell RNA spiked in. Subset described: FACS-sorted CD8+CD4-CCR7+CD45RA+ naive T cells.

CDR3 sequence (DNA): TGTGCCAGCAGCTCCAATTATGGGGACAGGGCTACAGATACGCAGTATTTT. Translated, it gives CASSSNYGDRATDTQYF. The chain has TRBV7-9 and TRBJ2-3, with 9 bases aligning to TRBD1. Unmatched junction bases numbered 11, after V lost 4 bases and J lost 3 bases. The CDR3 runs to 17 residues. Germline V lookup: CDR1 SEHNR, CDR2 FQNEAQ (reference sequence).